What follows describes a single T cell receptor (beta chain). This sample was taken from a study of blood T cells in healthy people across ages. A second PCR, run for roughly 7 to 11 cycles, used a sample-barcoded 5' primer plus a J-beta primer mix. A template-switch adaptor with 12 random nucleotides tagged each cDNA molecule. TCRdb called the 5' RACE reads again in MiXCR, with one record for every CDR3 protein. The sample yields over 700,000 distinct CDR3 sequences, about 25% seen once. These data also featured in a second study, about T cells of mothers and their children. As that study records: Related mother-child pairs showed slightly, non-significantly higher overlap than unrelated pairs. The analysis detected no persistent microchimeric T cell clones.

Sequencing was done on a sample of blood. The clonotype comes from a boy younger than 18 in good health.

CDR3 sequence reads: CASSLGLAGGPSFDTGELFF. The CDR3 region has the DNA TGTGCCAGCAGTTTGGGTCTAGCGGGAGGGCCATCCTTTGACACCGGGGAGCTGTTTTTT. The chain combines TRBV12-3 or TRBV12-4 with TRBJ2-2; 12 bases map to TRBD2. CDR3 length: 20 amino acids. Trimming removed 3 bases from V and 3 bases from J; junction bases left unmatched: 14.